The 23 T cell receptor beta chains below all came from one sample that was sequenced in a study of blood T cell repertoires in COVID-19. Only in-frame clones appear in the TCRdb table, and some are missing; sequencing was by immunoSEQ multiplex PCR. The sample includes 150,000 to 200,000 clones, 65% to 85% seen only once; the top ten take about 2.6%. The sequenced sample consisted of peripheral blood. These receptor sequences come from a human donor with acute or convalescent COVID-19. The donor label of this sample is uncertain.

The rearrangement links TRBV14 to TRBJ1-2, with 8 bases that match TRBD1. The CDR3 has 13 amino acids. Trimming cost V 6 bases and J 7 bases; bases outside gene matches: 7. The germline V gene encodes CDR1 SGHDN and CDR2 FVKESK. The CDR3 loop is CASRYGQGGGYTF. CDR3 DNA: TGTGCCAGCAGATATGGACAGGGCGGTGGCTACACCTTC.

V gene TRBV4-1 combines with J gene TRBJ1-6; possible D gene TRBD1, 5 bases. Per germline, CDR1 MGHRA and CDR2 YSYEKL. The CDR3 is 14 amino acids. V lost 3 bases, J lost 2 bases, and 5 bases lay in between. Written as DNA, the CDR3 is TGCGCCAGCAGCCAGGACACCTATAATTCACCCCTCCACTTT. Encoded protein: CASSQDTYNSPLHF.

A single count supports this clone. This chain links TRBV30 with TRBJ1-4; 7 nucleotides match TRBD1. Germline V gene lookup returns CDR1 GTSNPN and CDR2 SVGIG (reference sequence). V was clipped by 6 bases and J by 8 bases; unmatched bases: 6. The CDR3 runs to 12 residues. This CDR3 is CACLGGREKLFF. The CDR3 coding sequence is TGTGCCTGCTTAGGGGGCAGAGAAAAACTGTTTTTT. The whole variable domain, filled in from reference TRBV30 and TRBJ1-4, reads SQTIHQWPATLVQPVGSPLSLECTVEGTSNPNLYWYRQAAGRGLQLLFYSVGIGQISSEVPQNLSASRPQDRQFILSSKKLLLSDSGFYLCACLGGREKLFFGSGTQLSVL.

This clone was picked up a small number of times. Other DNA sequences within the sample encode an identical CDR3. In nucleotides, the CDR3 is TGTGCCAGCTCACCGAGTCGGAGCTCCTATAATTCACCCCTCCACTTT. It encodes CASSPSRSSYNSPLHF. The rearrangement links TRBV18 to TRBJ1-6; D uncertain. CDR1 is KGHSH and CDR2 is LQKENI in the germline V gene. This CDR3 has 16 amino acids. V was cut by 3 bases and J by 0 bases, with 9 bases left in between.

With regard to this clone: The sample carries other DNA sequences with the same CDR3. This chain links TRBV2 with TRBJ1-5; a possible D gene is TRBD1 (6 bases). Germline values: CDR1 SNHLY, CDR2 FYNNEI. The CDR3 is 15 amino acids. The CDR3 region has the DNA TGTGCTTCTTCTGAGGGGGAAAAGGGCAATCAGCCCCAGCATTTT. It translates to CASSEGEKGNQPQHF.

This clone was seen a few times. The chain carries TRBV7-2 and TRBJ1-2; possible D gene TRBD1, 5 bases. Trimming removed 3 bases at V and 4 bases at J, with 9 bases between. This CDR3 is 13 amino acids long. Germline assignment: CDR1 SGHTA and CDR2 FQGNSA. In DNA, the CDR3 is TGTGCCAGCAGCTTTTCAGGGTTCTATGGCTACACCTTC. Its protein is CASSFSGFYGYTF.

The rearrangement joins TRBV5-1 to TRBJ2-2; 10 bases agree with TRBD1. V shed 7 bases, J shed 6 bases, and the junction held 9 bases outside the gene matches. Germline assignment: CDR1 SGHRS and CDR2 YFSETQ. This CDR3 comprises 15 residues. The CDR3 sequence is CASHTGTGVSGELFF. In nucleotides, the CDR3 is TGCGCCAGCCACACCGGGACAGGGGTATCCGGGGAGCTGTTTTTT.

The chain uses TRBV28 and TRBJ2-7; tentative D call: TRBD1 (5 bases). The germline V gene has CDR1 MDHEN and CDR2 SYDVKM. This CDR3 is built from 14 residues. With 3 bases removed from V and 3 bases from J, the gap between germline ends came to 12 bases. The CDR3 loop reads CASSLSQGVYEQYF. The CDR3 nucleotides are TGTGCCAGCAGTTTGAGTCAGGGCGTCTACGAGCAGTACTTC.

The chain has TRBV12-5 and TRBJ1-5; 8 bases match TRBD1. Germline V gives CDR1 LGHNT, CDR2 FRNRAP. V shed 1 base and J 2 bases; nucleotides not matched to a gene: 13. CDR3 length: 19 amino acids. The CDR3 region is CASGLATRGRTGRNQPQHF. Here the CDR3 DNA reads TGTGCTAGTGGTTTGGCCACGAGGGGGCGGACAGGGCGCAATCAGCCCCAGCATTTT. Based on the CDR3 plus reference TRBV12-5 and TRBJ1-5, the full variable domain is DARVTQTPRHKVTEMGQEVTMRCQPILGHNTVFWYRQTMMQGLELLAYFRNRAPLDDSGMPKDRFSAEMPDATLATLKIQPSEPRDSAVYFCASGLATRGRTGRNQPQHFGDGTRLSIL.

The rearrangement links TRBV30 to TRBJ2-2, with 8 bases aligning to TRBD2. The germline V gene encodes CDR1 GTSNPN and CDR2 SVGIG (reference sequence). This CDR3 comprises 15 residues. The junction had 9 bases not matched to a gene; V was cut back by 3 bases and J by 6 bases. The CDR3 sequence: CAWSRGGSGPGELFF. Here the CDR3 DNA reads TGTGCCTGGAGCCGGGGGGGCTCGGGGCCCGGGGAGCTGTTTTTT.

The chain combines TRBV5-4 with TRBJ2-3, with D possibly matching TRBD1 (5 bases). V dropped 1 base and J dropped 5 bases, with 11 bases sitting between them. Germline V gene sequence: CDR1 SGHNT, CDR2 YYREEE (reference sequence). The CDR3 extends over 14 amino acids. CDR3 DNA sequence: TGTGCCAGCAGCTTGTGGCAGGGTGGAGATACGCAGTATTTT. It is translated as CASSLWQGGDTQYF.

The V call is TRBV5-1, the J call TRBJ1-2; tentative D call: TRBD1 (5 bases). Trimming took off 1 base at V and 1 base at J, with 11 bases between the two ends. Germline assignment: CDR1 SGHRS and CDR2 YFSETQ. The CDR3 has 15 amino acids. The CDR3 sequence is CASSLIPGNNYGYTF. The CDR3 bases are TGCGCCAGCAGCTTGATCCCAGGGAATAACTATGGCTACACCTTC.

The V and J genes are TRBV6-5 and TRBJ1-1, with 11 bases matching TRBD1. This CDR3 is built from 14 residues. The germline V gene encodes CDR1 MNHEY and CDR2 SVGAGI. Germline trimming cut 6 bases from V and 4 bases from J; bases unmatched to any gene: 4. In DNA form, the CDR3 reads TGTGCCAGCAGGGACAGGGGGCCGGGCACTGAAGCTTTCTTT. Its translation: CASRDRGPGTEAFF.

The chain is built from TRBV9 and TRBJ2-3, with TRBD1 identical over 8 bases. Per germline, CDR1 SGDLS and CDR2 YYNGEE. This CDR3 has 16 residues. J was trimmed by 0 bases and V by 4 bases; bases with no gene match: 7. This chain's CDR3 is CASSLDRDLSTDTQYF. The CDR3 bases are TGTGCCAGCAGCCTGGACAGGGACCTGAGCACAGATACGCAGTATTTT.

This clone was seen once. The V gene is TRBV6-5, the J gene TRBJ2-3; 7 bases line up with TRBD1. From germline, CDR1 is MNHEY and CDR2 SVGAGI. V trimming: 8 bases; J trimming: 2 bases; junction bases outside the gene matches: 7. This CDR3 is 14 amino acids long. The CDR3 coding sequence is TGTGCCAGCCATACCACAGGGGACACAGATACGCAGTATTTT. Protein product: CASHTTGDTDTQYF.

V and J are TRBV28 and TRBJ2-4; weak D call: TRBD2 (5 bases). V dropped 5 bases and J dropped 1 base, with 21 bases sitting between them. Germline V gene lookup returns CDR1 MDHEN and CDR2 SYDVKM. The CDR3 spans 18 residues. The chain's CDR3 is CASSPTLGLQGAKNIQYF. CDR3 nucleotides: TGTGCCAGCAGTCCTACATTAGGACTGCAAGGGGCCAAAAACATTCAGTACTTC.

V usage is TRBV4-2 and J usage is TRBJ1-5; the match to TRBD1 covers 7 bases. CDR1 is LGHNA and CDR2 is YNFKEQ in the germline V gene. V was pared by 3 bases and J by 3 bases, with 11 bases of the junction left unmatched. This CDR3 is built from 17 residues. CDR3 residues: CASSQVGGQIDNQPQHF. CDR3 bases: TGTGCCAGCAGCCAGGTGGGGGGACAGATAGACAATCAGCCCCAGCATTTT.

This clone was seen more than once but under ten times. The chain has TRBV28 and TRBJ1-5; TRBD1 aligns across 8 bases. Per germline, CDR1 MDHEN and CDR2 SYDVKM. The junction had 16 bases not matched to a gene; V was cut back by 6 bases and J by 6 bases. The CDR3 length is 17 residues. The CDR3 DNA sequence: TGTGCCAGCAGGGAGAACAGGGGGGACACAAAGGGTCAGCCCCAGCATTTT. Protein sequence: CASRENRGDTKGQPQHF.

The chain joins TRBV11-3 to TRBJ1-6, with D possibly TRBD1 on 6 matching bases. V shed 5 bases and J shed 9 bases, with 14 bases lying between them. Germline V lookup: CDR1 SGHNT, CDR2 YENEEA. CDR3 length: 14 residues. Here the CDR3 reads CASSTGTQGSPLHF. CDR3 in DNA: TGTGCCAGCAGCACCGGGACACAGGGTTCACCCCTCCACTTT.

Details on this clone: Other DNA sequences in this specimen translate into the identical CDR3. V is TRBV30 and J is TRBJ1-1; possibly TRBD1 for D (5 bases). V was cut by 0 bases and J by 1 base, with 6 bases left in between. Germline lookup yields CDR1 GTSNPN and CDR2 SVGIG (reference sequence). The CDR3 covers 13 residues. The CDR3 reads CAWSVGANTEAFF. CDR3 coding DNA: TGTGCCTGGAGTGTTGGGGCGAACACTGAAGCTTTCTTT.

The gene calls are TRBV9 and TRBJ2-7; TRBD2 aligns across 7 bases. Germline V gene lookup returns CDR1 SGDLS and CDR2 YYNGEE. The junction had 9 bases not matched to a gene; V was cut back by 0 bases and J by 6 bases. The CDR3 runs to 15 residues. The CDR3 spells CASSVGAGADAEQYF. The CDR3 DNA reads TGTGCCAGCAGCGTAGGCGCGGGAGCAGATGCCGAGCAGTACTTC.

V gene TRBV5-4 combines with J gene TRBJ2-7; 10 bases agree with TRBD2. This CDR3 has 15 residues. The ends lost 3 bases at V and 2 bases at J; junction bases unmatched: 5. CDR1 and CDR2 from the germline V gene are SGHNT and YYREEE (reference sequence). The CDR3 loop is CASSSGLASTYEQYF. CDR3 bases: TGTGCCAGCAGCTCGGGACTAGCGTCGACCTACGAGCAGTACTTC. The full variable domain, its missing parts supplied by reference TRBV5-4 and TRBJ2-7, is ETGVTQSPTHLIKTRGQQVTLRCSSQSGHNTVSWYQQALGQGPQFIFQYYREEENGRGNFPPRFSGLQFPNYSSELNVNALELDDSALYLCASSSGLASTYEQYFGPGTRLTVT.

The chain combines TRBV28 with TRBJ2-7, with D perhaps matching TRBD2 (6 bases). The CDR3 contains 13 residues. CDR1 is MDHEN and CDR2 is SYDVKM in the germline V gene. V lost 7 bases, J lost 1 base, and 11 bases lay in between. The CDR3 bases are TGTGCCAGCAACCCGGGAGTGTCCTACGAGCAGTACTTC. It yields the protein CASNPGVSYEQYF.